This T cell receptor beta chain was sequenced for a study of shared clonotypes between healthy human individuals. General study findings and limits: Only a few donors were included, so the genetic and exposure-history diversity represented was limited.

In the case of this clone: Its antigen remains unidentified.

For every subset, genomic DNA was evenly distributed across several immunoSEQ plates. TCRdb's copy holds only in-frame clones and misses some; the assay was immunoSEQ multiplex PCR. The repertoire includes approximately 330,000 clones, 73% of them detected once, and about 10% sits in the top ten. Trimming cost V 5 bases and J 8 bases; bases outside gene matches: 10. Germline V gene sequence: CDR1 KGHSH, CDR2 LQKENI. There are 14 residues in the CDR3. This receptor was obtained from a man between 25 and 39 years old in good health. The chain combines TRBV18 with TRBJ1-2; TRBD1 matches 8 bases. Sequencing was carried out using memory CD4+ T cells sorted from blood. Subset noted: CD45RA-negative fraction. The CDR3 nucleotides are TGTGCCAGCTCAACCGGGACAGGTCGAGGCGGCTACACCTTC. Amino acids: CASSTGTGRGGYTF.